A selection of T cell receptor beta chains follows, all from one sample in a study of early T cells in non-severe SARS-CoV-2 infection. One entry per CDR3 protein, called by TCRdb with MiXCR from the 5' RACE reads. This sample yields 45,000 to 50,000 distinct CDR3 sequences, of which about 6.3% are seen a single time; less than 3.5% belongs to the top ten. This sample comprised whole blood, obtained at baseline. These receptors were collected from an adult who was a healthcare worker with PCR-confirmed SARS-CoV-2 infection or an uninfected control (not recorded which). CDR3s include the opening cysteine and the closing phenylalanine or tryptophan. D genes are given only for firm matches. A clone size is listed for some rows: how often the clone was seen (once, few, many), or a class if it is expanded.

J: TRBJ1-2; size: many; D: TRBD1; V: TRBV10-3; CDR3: CAISSTLGQGANRGYTF; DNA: TGTGCCATCAGCTCGACATTGGGACAGGGGGCAAATCGTGGCTACACCTTC
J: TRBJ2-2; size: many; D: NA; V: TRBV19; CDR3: CASSMGQTFPGELFF; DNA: TGTGCCAGTAGTATGGGGCAGACTTTCCCCGGGGAGCTGTTTTTT
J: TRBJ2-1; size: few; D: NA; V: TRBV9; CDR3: CASSLGQGVYNEQFF; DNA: TGTGCCAGCAGCCTGGGGCAGGGAGTATACAATGAGCAGTTCTTC
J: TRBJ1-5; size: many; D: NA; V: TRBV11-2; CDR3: CASSLRMGPQHF; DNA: TGTGCCAGCAGCTTACGGATGGGGCCCCAGCATTTT
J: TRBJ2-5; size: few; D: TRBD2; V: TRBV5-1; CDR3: CASSLAPAGGEETQYF; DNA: TGCGCCAGCAGCTTGGCGCCAGCGGGGGGCGAAGAGACCCAGTACTTC
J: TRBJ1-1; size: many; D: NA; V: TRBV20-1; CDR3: CSARPLRGTEAFF; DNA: TGCAGTGCTAGACCCCTCCGGGGCACTGAAGCTTTCTTT
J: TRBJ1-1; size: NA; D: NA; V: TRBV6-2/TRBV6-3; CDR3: CASSYQMNTEAFF; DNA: TGTGCCAGCAGTTACCAGATGAACACTGAAGCTTTCTTT
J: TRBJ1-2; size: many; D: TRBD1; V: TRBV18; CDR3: CASSPLVTGGASGYTF; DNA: TGTGCCAGCTCACCACTTGTGACAGGGGGCGCTTCTGGCTACACCTTC
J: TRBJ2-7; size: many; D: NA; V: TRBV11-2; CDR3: CASSLPTDSLSYEQYF; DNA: TGTGCCAGCAGCTTACCGACAGACAGTCTCTCCTACGAGCAGTACTTC
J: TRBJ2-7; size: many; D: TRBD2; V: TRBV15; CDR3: CATQSEGGDEQYF; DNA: TGTGCCACCCAATCCGAGGGAGGGGACGAGCAGTACTTC
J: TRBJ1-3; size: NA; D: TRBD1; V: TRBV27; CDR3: CANPDRLIFISGNTIYF; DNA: TGTGCCAACCCGGACAGGCTCATTTTTATCTCTGGAAACACCATATATTTT
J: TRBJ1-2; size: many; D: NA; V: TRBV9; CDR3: CASSVGQGPYGYTF; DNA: TGTGCCAGCAGCGTGGGGCAGGGCCCCTATGGCTACACCTTC
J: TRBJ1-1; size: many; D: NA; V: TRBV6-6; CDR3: CASSYPESSTEAFF; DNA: TGTGCCAGCAGTTACCCGGAGAGTTCCACTGAAGCTTTCTTT
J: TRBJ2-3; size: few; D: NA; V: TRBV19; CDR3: CASTDAGRASTDTQYF; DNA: TGTGCCAGTACCGATGCCGGACGGGCTAGCACAGATACGCAGTATTTT
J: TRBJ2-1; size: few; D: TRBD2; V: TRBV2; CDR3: CATNLERGEQFF; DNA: TGTGCCACCAACCTCGAGCGGGGTGAGCAGTTCTTC